The present entry profiles one T cell receptor (beta chain) with its context. The antigen remains undetermined. The data originate from a study of PD-1 blockade in mismatch repair-deficient tumors. Study-level information: Patients had over ten mismatch repair-deficient cancer types and were previously treated and progressing.

Assay used: immunoSEQ multiplex PCR; TCRdb lists only in-frame clones, some missing. This sample has about 22,000 clones; approximately 84% occur once, and the top ten carry roughly 18%. Notes on the study in general: Rapid post-treatment expansion, then contraction, generally preceding radiologic response, marked tumor-resident clones.

Looked up from germline, CDR1 is MGHRA and CDR2 is YSYEKL. The CDR3 is made up of 14 amino acids. The V end lost 6 bases, the J end lost 0 bases, and 10 bases lay between the germline ends. All patients were mismatch repair deficient, assessed by either PCR or immunohistochemistry. TCR sequencing covered a few patients who responded to pembrolizumab. The source material was peripheral blood, sampled 2 weeks after starting pembrolizumab. The genes are TRBV4-1 and TRBJ2-3; tentatively, D is TRBD1 (5 bases). This receptor was taken from an adult with mismatch repair-deficient cancer. The CDR3 nucleotides are TGCGCCAGCAGACAGGACATGAGCACAGATACGCAGTATTTT. It translates to CASRQDMSTDTQYF.